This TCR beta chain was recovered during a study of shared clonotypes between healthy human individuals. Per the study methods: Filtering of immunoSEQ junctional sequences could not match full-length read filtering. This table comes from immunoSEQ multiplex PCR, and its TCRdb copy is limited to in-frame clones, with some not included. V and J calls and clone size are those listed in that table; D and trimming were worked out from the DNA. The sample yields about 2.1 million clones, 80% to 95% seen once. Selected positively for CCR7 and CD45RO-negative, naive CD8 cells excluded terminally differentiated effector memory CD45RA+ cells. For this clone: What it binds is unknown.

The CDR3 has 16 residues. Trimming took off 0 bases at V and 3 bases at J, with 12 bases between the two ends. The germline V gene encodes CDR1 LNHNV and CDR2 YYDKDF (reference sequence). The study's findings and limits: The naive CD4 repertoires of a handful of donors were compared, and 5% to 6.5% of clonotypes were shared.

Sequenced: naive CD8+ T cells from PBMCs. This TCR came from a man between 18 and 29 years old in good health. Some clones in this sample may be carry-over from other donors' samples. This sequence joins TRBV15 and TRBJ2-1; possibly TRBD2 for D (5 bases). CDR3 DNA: TGTGCCACCAGCAGAGATTTCGGGAAGATCTACAATGAGCAGTTCTTC. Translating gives CATSRDFGKIYNEQFF.